The 17 T cell receptor beta chains below were found in one sample sequenced in a study of blood T cell repertoires in COVID-19. Clones were read by immunoSEQ multiplex PCR, and TCRdb kept only the in-frame ones, dropping some. The data contain about 200,000 clones, roughly 89% of them singletons. Sequences were obtained from peripheral blood. The receptor source for this set is a man in his sixties who had recovered from COVID-19.

The genes are TRBV5-1 and TRBJ2-7; 7 nucleotides line up with TRBD1. Germline V CDR1 and CDR2: SGHRS, YFSETQ. V lost 4 bases and J lost 5; bases outside the gene matches: 6. The CDR3 consists of 13 residues. The CDR3 protein is CASSVTGDHEQYF. The CDR3 region has the DNA TGCGCCAGCAGCGTTACAGGGGACCACGAGCAGTACTTC.

This rearrangement joins TRBV29-1 to TRBJ2-7; D is undetermined. The germline V and J ends were trimmed by 4 bases and 4 bases, with 17 bases remaining between them. Germline V lookup: CDR1 SQVTM, CDR2 ANQGSEA. CDR3 length: 14 amino acids. The CDR3 coding sequence is TGCAGCGTTGGGGTGGAGTACTCAAGATACGAGCAGTACTTC. Amino acids: CSVGVEYSRYEQYF.

V is TRBV5-1 and J is TRBJ2-7; TRBD1 matches at 7 bases. From germline, CDR1 is SGHRS and CDR2 YFSETQ. The CDR3 is 15 residues long. V shed 4 bases, J shed 5 bases, and the junction held 12 bases outside the gene matches. CDR3 in DNA: TGCGCCAGCAGCCTCAGGAACAGGGGCTCGGACGAGCAGTACTTC. It codes for CASSLRNRGSDEQYF.

The chain uses TRBV20-1 and TRBJ2-3; 9 nucleotides agree with TRBD2. CDR3 size: 15 residues. After removal of 3 bases from V and 7 bases from J, the junction contained 11 bases not matched to a gene. Germline-derived CDR1 and CDR2 are DFQATT and SNEGSKA (reference sequence). Here the CDR3 DNA reads TGCAGTGCTAGTAGGGCCGGGACTAGCAAGCATACGCAGTATTTT. This encodes CSASRAGTSKHTQYF.

The chain is built from TRBV5-1 and TRBJ2-2, with D possibly being TRBD1 (6 bases). V was cut by 6 bases and J by 0 bases, with 15 bases left in between. The CDR3 totals 16 residues. Germline CDR1 and CDR2: SGHRS and YFSETQ. CDR3: CASNPQGRANTGELFF. The CDR3 bases are TGCGCCAGCAACCCACAGGGTCGGGCGAACACCGGGGAGCTGTTTTTT.

V and J are TRBV9 and TRBJ2-3; 11 bases agree with TRBD2. V shed 2 bases, J shed 6 bases, and the junction held 5 bases outside the gene matches. CDR3 length equals 15 residues. CDR1 is SGDLS, CDR2 YYNGEE, per germline. Written as DNA, the CDR3 is TGTGCCAGCAGCGTGACTAGCGGGGCAGGGGATACGCAGTATTTT. This encodes CASSVTSGAGDTQYF.

The chain carries TRBV11-3 and TRBJ1-1, with a weak D call TRBD1 (6 bases). V gave up 5 bases and J gave up 2 bases, with 15 bases separating them. The CDR3 has 15 amino acids. Germline CDR1 reads SGHNT; CDR2 reads YENEEA. The CDR3 loop reads CASSPDTGTNTEAFF. In DNA form, the CDR3 reads TGTGCCAGCAGCCCCGATACAGGGACCAACACTGAAGCTTTCTTT.

This chain links TRBV24-1 with TRBJ1-5; TRBD1 matches 8 bases. Germline CDR1 KGHDR, CDR2 SFDVKD. The CDR3 extends over 14 amino acids. With 5 bases clipped from V and 3 bases from J, the junction kept 2 bases outside the gene matches. The CDR3 DNA reads TGTGCCACCAGTGGGGGACAGGTCAATCAGCCCCAGCATTTT. Protein product: CATSGGQVNQPQHF.

The chain couples TRBV19 to TRBJ2-2; possible D gene TRBD1, 6 bases. The CDR3 length is 15 residues. Per germline, CDR1 LNHDA and CDR2 SQIVND (reference sequence). Trimming took off 9 bases at V and 1 base at J, with 15 bases between the two ends. This CDR3 is CASPPPGQNTGELFF. The CDR3 DNA is TGTGCCAGCCCGCCCCCGGGACAGAACACCGGGGAGCTGTTTTTT. Using reference TRBV19 and TRBJ2-2 for the parts outside the CDR3, the full variable domain is DGGITQSPKYLFRKEGQNVTLSCEQNLNHDAMYWYRQDPGQGLRLIYYSQIVNDFQKGDIAEGYSVSREKKESFPLTVTSAQKNPTAFYLCASPPPGQNTGELFFGEGSRLTVL.

The chain recombines TRBV2 with TRBJ2-7; TRBD1 agrees at 8 bases. Trimming at V came to 5 bases and at J to 9 bases, leaving 15 bases not matched to a gene. The CDR3 sequence is 15 residues long. Germline CDR1 reads SNHLY; CDR2 reads FYNNEI. DNA of the CDR3: TGTGCCAGCAGTCAGCTACGGACAGGGTTGGTAGGGCAGTACTTC. Its translation is CASSQLRTGLVGQYF.

The V gene is TRBV10-3, the J gene TRBJ1-1; no reliable D call. Germline assignment: CDR1 ENHRY and CDR2 SYGVKD. V dropped 0 bases and J dropped 8 bases, with 4 bases sitting between them. The CDR3 consists of 11 residues. CDR3: CAISESVEAFF. For the CDR3, the DNA is TGTGCCATCAGTGAGTCCGTGGAAGCTTTCTTT.

The rearrangement joins TRBV7-2 to TRBJ2-7; a weak D match, TRBD1 (6 bases). The germline V gene encodes CDR1 SGHTA and CDR2 FQGNSA. Trimming stripped 1 base from V and 6 bases from J, with 13 bases between. The CDR3 has 14 residues. In DNA form, the CDR3 reads TGTGCCAGCAGCTTAGAACAGGGATGGTCCGAGCAGTACTTC. Protein: CASSLEQGWSEQYF. Complete variable domain (other parts from reference TRBV7-2 and TRBJ2-7): GAGVSQSPSNKVTEKGKDVELRCDPISGHTALYWYRQSLGQGLEFLIYFQGNSAPDKSGLPSDRFSAERTGGSVSTLTIQRTQQEDSAVYLCASSLEQGWSEQYFGPGTRLTVT.

This chain links TRBV10-3 with TRBJ1-6; D is possibly TRBD1 (6 bases). The length of the CDR3 is 15 residues. Trimming stripped 0 bases from V and 7 bases from J, with 10 bases between. Per germline, CDR1 ENHRY and CDR2 SYGVKD. CDR3 sequence (DNA): TGTGCCATCAGTGAGTCGGGGGGGCGGAATTCACCCCTCCACTTT. It specifies CAISESGGRNSPLHF.

For the CDR3, the DNA is TGTGCCAGCAGCTTAACGGGAACAGGGCTAGATTCCCTCCACTTT. As protein: CASSLTGTGLDSLHF. This chain connects TRBV7-3 to TRBJ1-6, with a possible D match to TRBD1 (6 bases). The CDR3 loop spans 15 amino acids. The germline V and J ends were trimmed by 0 bases and 14 bases, with 17 bases remaining between them. CDR1 SGHTA and CDR2 FQGTGA come from the germline V gene.

The V and J genes are TRBV27 and TRBJ1-1; perhaps TRBD1 as D (5 bases). The CDR3 has 15 amino acids. The V and J ends lost 3 bases and 0 bases respectively, with 11 bases between them. Germline CDR1 MNHEY, CDR2 SMNVEV (reference sequence). For the CDR3, the DNA is TGTGCCAGCAGTTTTCGCCAGGGCATGAACACTGAAGCTTTCTTT. Translation gives CASSFRQGMNTEAFF.

The J gene is TRBJ1-4, the V gene TRBV19; TRBD1 matches 7 bases. The V and J ends lost 3 bases and 4 bases, in that order; junction bases with no gene match: 8. This CDR3 comprises 16 residues. The V gene's germline CDR1 is LNHDA and CDR2 SQIVND (reference sequence). For the CDR3, the DNA is TGTGCCAGTAGTATTGAGACAGGGTGGAGTAATGAAAAACTGTTTTTT. This codes for CASSIETGWSNEKLFF. The whole variable domain, filled in from reference TRBV19 and TRBJ1-4, reads DGGITQSPKYLFRKEGQNVTLSCEQNLNHDAMYWYRQDPGQGLRLIYYSQIVNDFQKGDIAEGYSVSREKKESFPLTVTSAQKNPTAFYLCASSIETGWSNEKLFFGSGTQLSVL.

V usage is TRBV24-1 and J usage is TRBJ2-1; D perhaps matches TRBD1 (6 bases). This CDR3 is 15 amino acids long. From germline, CDR1 is KGHDR and CDR2 SFDVKD. V was clipped by 2 bases and J by 0 bases, with 7 bases between them. CDR3 residues: CATSDSGVSYNEQFF. The CDR3 region has the DNA TGTGCCACCAGTGATTCAGGGGTCTCCTACAATGAGCAGTTCTTC.